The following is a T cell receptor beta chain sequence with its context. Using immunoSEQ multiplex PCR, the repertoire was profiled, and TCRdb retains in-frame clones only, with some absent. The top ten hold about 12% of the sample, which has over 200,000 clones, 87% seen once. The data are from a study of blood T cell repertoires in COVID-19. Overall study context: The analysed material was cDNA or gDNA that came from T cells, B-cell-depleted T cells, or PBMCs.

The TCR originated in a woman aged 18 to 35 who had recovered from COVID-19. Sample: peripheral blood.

The CDR3 protein is CASSLDRSSGNTIYF. As DNA, the CDR3 is TGTGCCAGCAGTCTAGACAGGAGCTCTGGAAACACCATATATTTT. V and J are TRBV28 and TRBJ1-3; weak D call: TRBD1 (6 bases). The CDR3 consists of 15 residues. Trimming took 5 bases from V and 0 from J, leaving 11 bases between them. Germline V lookup: CDR1 MDHEN, CDR2 SYDVKM.